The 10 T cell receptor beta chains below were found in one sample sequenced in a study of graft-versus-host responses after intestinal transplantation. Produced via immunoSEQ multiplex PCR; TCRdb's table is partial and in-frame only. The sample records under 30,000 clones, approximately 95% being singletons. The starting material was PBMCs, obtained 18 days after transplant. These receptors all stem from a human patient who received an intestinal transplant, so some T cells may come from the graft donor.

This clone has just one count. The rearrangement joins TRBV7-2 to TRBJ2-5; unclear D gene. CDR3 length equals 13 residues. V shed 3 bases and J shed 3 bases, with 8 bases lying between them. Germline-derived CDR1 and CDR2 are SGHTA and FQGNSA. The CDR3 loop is CASSLPGKETQYF. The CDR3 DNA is TGTGCCAGCAGCTTGCCAGGAAAAGAGACCCAGTACTTC.

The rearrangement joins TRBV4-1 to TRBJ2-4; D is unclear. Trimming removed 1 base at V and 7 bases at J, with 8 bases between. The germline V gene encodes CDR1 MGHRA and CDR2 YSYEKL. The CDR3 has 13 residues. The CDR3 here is CASSQVDWNIQYF. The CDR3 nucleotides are TGCGCCAGCAGCCAAGTAGACTGGAACATTCAGTACTTC.

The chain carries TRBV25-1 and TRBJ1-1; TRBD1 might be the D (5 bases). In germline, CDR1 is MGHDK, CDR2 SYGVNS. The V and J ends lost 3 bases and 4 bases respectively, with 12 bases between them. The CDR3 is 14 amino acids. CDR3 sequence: CASSDFQGLTEAFF. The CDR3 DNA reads TGTGCCAGCAGTGACTTCCAGGGTCTCACTGAAGCTTTCTTT.

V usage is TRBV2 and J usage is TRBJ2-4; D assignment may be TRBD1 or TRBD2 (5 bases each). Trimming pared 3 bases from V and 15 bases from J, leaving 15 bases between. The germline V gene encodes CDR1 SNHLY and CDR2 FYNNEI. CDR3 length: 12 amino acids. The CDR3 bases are TGTGCCAGCAGTGAGGGACCACGGGTATGGTACTTC. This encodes CASSEGPRVWYF. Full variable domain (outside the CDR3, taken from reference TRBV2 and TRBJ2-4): EPEVTQTPSHQVTQMGQEVILRCVPISNHLYFYWYRQILGQKVEFLVSFYNNEISEKSEIFDDQFSVERPDGSNFTLKIRSTKLEDSAMYFCASSEGPRVWYFGAGTRLSVL.

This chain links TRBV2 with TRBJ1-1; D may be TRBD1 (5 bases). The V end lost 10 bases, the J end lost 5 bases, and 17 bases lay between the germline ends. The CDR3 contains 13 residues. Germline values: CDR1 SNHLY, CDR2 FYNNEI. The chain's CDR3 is CATHWGEGTEAFF. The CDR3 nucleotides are TGTGCCACCCATTGGGGGGAGGGAACTGAAGCTTTCTTT.

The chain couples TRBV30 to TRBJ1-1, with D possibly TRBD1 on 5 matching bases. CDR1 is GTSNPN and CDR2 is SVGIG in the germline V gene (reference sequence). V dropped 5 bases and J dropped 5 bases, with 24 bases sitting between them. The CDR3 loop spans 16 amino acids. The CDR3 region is CAWGAEGSGVGTEAFF. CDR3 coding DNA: TGTGCCTGGGGGGCGGAGGGTTCAGGTGTAGGGACTGAAGCTTTCTTT. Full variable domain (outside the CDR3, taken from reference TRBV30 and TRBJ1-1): SQTIHQWPATLVQPVGSPLSLECTVEGTSNPNLYWYRQAAGRGLQLLFYSVGIGQISSEVPQNLSASRPQDRQFILSSKKLLLSDSGFYLCAWGAEGSGVGTEAFFGQGTRLTVV.

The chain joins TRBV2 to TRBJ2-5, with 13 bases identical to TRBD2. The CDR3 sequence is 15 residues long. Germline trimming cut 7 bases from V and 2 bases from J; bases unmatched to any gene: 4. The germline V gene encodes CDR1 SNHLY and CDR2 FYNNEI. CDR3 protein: CASIGLAGAQETQYF. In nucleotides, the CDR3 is TGTGCCAGCATAGGACTAGCGGGGGCACAAGAGACCCAGTACTTC.

CDR3 protein: CASSISTETNTEAFF. The CDR3 DNA reads as TGTGCCAGTAGTATCTCGACAGAAACTAACACTGAAGCTTTCTTT. V usage is TRBV19 and J usage is TRBJ1-1; D might be TRBD1 (5 bases). This CDR3 region has 15 residues. Trimming took 3 bases from V and 2 from J, leaving 13 bases between them. Germline V lookup: CDR1 LNHDA, CDR2 SQIVND (reference sequence).

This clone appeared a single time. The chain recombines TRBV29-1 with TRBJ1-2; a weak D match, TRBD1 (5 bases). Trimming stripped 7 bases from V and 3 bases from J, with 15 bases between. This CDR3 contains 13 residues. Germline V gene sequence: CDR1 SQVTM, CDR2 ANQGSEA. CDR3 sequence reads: CSAEPTDYYGYTF. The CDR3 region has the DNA TGCAGCGCCGAGCCGACAGACTACTATGGCTACACCTTC.

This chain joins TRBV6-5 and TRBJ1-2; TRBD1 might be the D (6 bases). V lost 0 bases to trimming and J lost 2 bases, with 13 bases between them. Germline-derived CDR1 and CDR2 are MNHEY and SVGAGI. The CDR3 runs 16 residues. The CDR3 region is CASSYSIRGENYGYTF. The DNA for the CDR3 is TGTGCCAGCAGTTACTCGATCAGGGGCGAGAACTATGGCTACACCTTC.